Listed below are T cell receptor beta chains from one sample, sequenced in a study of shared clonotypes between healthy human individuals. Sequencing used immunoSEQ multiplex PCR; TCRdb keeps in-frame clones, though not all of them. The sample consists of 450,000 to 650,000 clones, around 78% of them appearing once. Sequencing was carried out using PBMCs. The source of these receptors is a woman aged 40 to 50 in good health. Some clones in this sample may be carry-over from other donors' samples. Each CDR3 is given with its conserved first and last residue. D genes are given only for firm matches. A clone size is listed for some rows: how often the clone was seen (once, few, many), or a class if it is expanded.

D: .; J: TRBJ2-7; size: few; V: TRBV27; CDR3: CASRHRGLPDSSYEQYF; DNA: TGTGCCAGCAGGCATCGGGGCCTCCCGGACAGCTCCTACGAGCAGTACTTC
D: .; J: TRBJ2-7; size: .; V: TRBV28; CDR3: CASSSVVYEQYF; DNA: TGTGCCAGCAGTTCAGTCGTTTACGAGCAGTACTTC
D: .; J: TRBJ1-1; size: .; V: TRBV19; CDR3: CASSIRQAATEAFF; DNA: TGTGCCAGTTCCATCAGACAGGCCGCCACTGAAGCTTTCTTT
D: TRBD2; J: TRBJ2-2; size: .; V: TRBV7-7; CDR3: CASSLAGGPDTGELFF; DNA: TGTGCTAGCAGCTTAGCGGGAGGGCCCGACACCGGGGAGCTGTTTTTT
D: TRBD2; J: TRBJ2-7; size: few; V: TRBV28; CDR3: CASSWTSLGEQYF; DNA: TGTGCCAGCAGTTGGACTAGCCTCGGCGAGCAGTACTTC
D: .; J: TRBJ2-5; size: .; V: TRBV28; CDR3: CASRLTESQETQYF; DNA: TGTGCCAGCAGGTTGACAGAGTCCCAAGAGACCCAGTACTTC
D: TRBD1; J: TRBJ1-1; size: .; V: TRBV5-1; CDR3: CASSQQTGGTEAFF; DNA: TGCGCCAGCAGCCAGCAAACAGGGGGGACTGAAGCTTTCTTT
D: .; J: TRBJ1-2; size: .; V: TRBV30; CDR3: CAWSVLPDFVSGYTF; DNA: TGTGCCTGGAGTGTACTCCCCGACTTCGTTAGTGGCTACACCTTC
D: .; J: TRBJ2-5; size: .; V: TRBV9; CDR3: CASSPEVRAMETQYF; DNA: TGTGCCAGCAGCCCAGAAGTCAGGGCAATGGAGACCCAGTACTTC
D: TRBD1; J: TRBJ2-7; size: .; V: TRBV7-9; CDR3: CASSPTRDRGGEQYF; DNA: TGTGCCAGCAGCCCAACCCGGGACAGGGGTGGAGAGCAGTACTTC
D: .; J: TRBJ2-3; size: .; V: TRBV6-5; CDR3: CASGGRTDTQYF; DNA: TGTGCCAGCGGGGGGCGCACAGATACGCAGTATTTT
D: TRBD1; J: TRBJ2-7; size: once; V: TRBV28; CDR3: CASSIPGQGWYEQYF; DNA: TGTGCCAGCAGCATCCCGGGACAGGGGTGGTACGAGCAGTACTTC
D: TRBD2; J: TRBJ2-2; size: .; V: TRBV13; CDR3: CASSPMWGREGPTGELFF; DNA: TGTGCCAGCAGCCCGATGTGGGGTCGGGAGGGCCCGACCGGGGAGCTGTTTTTT
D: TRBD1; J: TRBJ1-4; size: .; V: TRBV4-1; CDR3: CASSSGQGGVATNEKLFF; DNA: TGCGCCAGCAGCTCTGGACAGGGGGGGGTTGCAACTAATGAAAAACTGTTTTTT
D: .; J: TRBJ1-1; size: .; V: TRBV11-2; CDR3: CASSLEWHATEAFF; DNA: TGTGCCAGCAGCTTAGAGTGGCACGCCACTGAAGCTTTCTTT
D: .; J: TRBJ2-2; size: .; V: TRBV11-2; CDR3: CASSLRPNTGELFF; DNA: TGTGCCAGCAGCTTACGGCCGAACACCGGGGAGCTGTTTTTT
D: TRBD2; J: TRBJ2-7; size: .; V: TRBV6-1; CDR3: CASSAGGSVSYEQYF; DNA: TGTGCCAGCAGCGCGGGGGGGTCGGTGTCCTACGAGCAGTACTTC
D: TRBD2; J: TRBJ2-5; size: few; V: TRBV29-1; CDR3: CSVVSAGGWGETQYF; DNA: TGCAGCGTTGTGTCGGCGGGAGGGTGGGGAGAGACCCAGTACTTC
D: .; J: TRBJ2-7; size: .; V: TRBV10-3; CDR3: CAISRTNEQYF; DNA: TGTGCCATCAGTCGGACCAACGAGCAGTACTTC
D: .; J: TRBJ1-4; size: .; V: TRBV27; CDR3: CASRGTTNEKLFF; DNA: TGTGCCAGTAGGGGGACAACTAATGAAAAACTGTTTTTT
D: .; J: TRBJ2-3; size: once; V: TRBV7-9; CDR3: CASSFAAGSTDTQYF; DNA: TGTGCCAGCAGCTTCGCGGCGGGATCGACAGATACGCAGTATTTT
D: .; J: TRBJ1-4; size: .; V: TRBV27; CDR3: CASSLVATNEKLFF; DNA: TGTGCCAGCAGTCTTGTTGCAACTAATGAAAAACTGTTTTTT
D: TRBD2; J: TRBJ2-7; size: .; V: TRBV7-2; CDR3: CASSEVLAGAYEQYF; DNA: TGTGCCAGCAGCGAGGTCCTAGCGGGGGCCTACGAGCAGTACTTC
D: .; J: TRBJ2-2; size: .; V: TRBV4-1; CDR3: CASSRGSGNTGELFF; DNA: TGCGCCAGCAGCCGGGGTAGCGGAAACACCGGGGAGCTGTTTTTT
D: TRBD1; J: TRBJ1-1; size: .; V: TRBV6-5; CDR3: CASSYTGGRTEAFF; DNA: TGTGCCAGCAGTTACACAGGGGGGAGGACTGAAGCTTTCTTT
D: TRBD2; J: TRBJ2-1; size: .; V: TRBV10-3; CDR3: CAISGMRNEQFF; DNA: TGTGCCATTAGCGGGATGAGAAATGAGCAGTTCTTC
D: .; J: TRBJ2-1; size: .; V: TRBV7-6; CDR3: CASSLRRSPYNEQFF; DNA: TGTGCCAGCAGCTTGAGGCGCAGTCCCTACAATGAGCAGTTCTTC
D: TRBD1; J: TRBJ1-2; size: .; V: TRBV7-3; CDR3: CASNYNGDSLYGYTF; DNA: TGTGCCAGCAACTATAATGGGGACAGTCTATATGGCTACACCTTC
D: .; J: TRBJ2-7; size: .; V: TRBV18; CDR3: CASSPLAQGGHEQYF; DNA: TGTGCCAGCTCACCATTGGCACAGGGCGGACACGAGCAGTACTTC
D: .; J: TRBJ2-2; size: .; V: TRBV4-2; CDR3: CASSQEDRGELFF; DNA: TGTGCCAGCAGCCAAGAGGACCGCGGGGAGCTGTTTTTT
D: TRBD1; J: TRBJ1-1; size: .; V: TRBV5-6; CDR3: CASSPTGSTEAFF; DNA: TGTGCCAGCAGCCCGACAGGGAGCACTGAAGCTTTCTTT
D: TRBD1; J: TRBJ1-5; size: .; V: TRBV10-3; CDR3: CAISERTGRQPQHF; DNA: TGTGCCATCAGTGAGAGGACAGGGCGGCAGCCCCAGCATTTT
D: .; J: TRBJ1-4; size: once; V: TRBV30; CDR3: CACKDSVNERLFF; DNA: TGTGCCTGTAAAGACAGCGTTAATGAAAGACTGTTTTTT
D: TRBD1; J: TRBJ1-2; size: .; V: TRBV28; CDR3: CASRSGGRPYGYTF; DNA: TGTGCCAGCAGATCAGGGGGCAGGCCCTATGGCTACACCTTC
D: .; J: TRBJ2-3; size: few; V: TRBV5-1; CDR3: CASSLGLADTQYF; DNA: TGCGCCAGCAGCTTGGGGCTAGCAGATACGCAGTATTTT
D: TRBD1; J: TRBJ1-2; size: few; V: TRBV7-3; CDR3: CASSPGTGEGGYTF; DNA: TGTGCCAGCAGCCCTGGGACAGGGGAAGGCGGCTACACCTTC
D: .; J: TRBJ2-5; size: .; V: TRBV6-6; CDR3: CASSFNQRGPGETQYF; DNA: TGTGCCAGCAGCTTTAATCAAAGGGGCCCGGGTGAGACCCAGTACTTC